This entry lists 9 T cell receptor beta chains sequenced from one sample in a study of blood T cell repertoires in COVID-19. The method was immunoSEQ multiplex PCR; TCRdb's version includes in-frame clones alone and lacks a portion of them. This table has some 96,000 clones, around four fifths appearing once. The sample comprised peripheral blood. These receptors were collected from a human donor in a cohort sampled during active COVID-19.

The gene calls are TRBV7-2 and TRBJ1-5; weak D call: TRBD1 (5 bases). CDR1 and CDR2 (germline): SGHTA, FQGNSA. This CDR3 contains 14 residues. V was shortened by 5 bases and J by 3 bases, with 11 bases between the two germline ends. The CDR3, as DNA: TGTGCCAGCAGCCCCAGGGATTACAATCAGCCCCAGCATTTT. Translation: CASSPRDYNQPQHF.

This sequence joins TRBV6-2 or TRBV6-3 and TRBJ2-7; 7 bases are shared with TRBD1. Trimming removed 5 bases from V and 2 bases from J; junction bases left unmatched: 6. This CDR3 region has 14 residues. Germline loops: CDR1 MNHEY, CDR2 SVGEGT. The CDR3 sequence: CASSHTDRAYEQYF. In DNA, the CDR3 is TGTGCCAGCAGTCACACTGACAGGGCCTACGAGCAGTACTTC.

V is TRBV7-8 and J is TRBJ1-1; the match to TRBD1 covers 9 bases. Germline V CDR1 and CDR2: SGHVS, FQNEAQ. V shed 7 bases and J 6 bases; nucleotides not matched to a gene: 9. The CDR3 is 14 amino acids. The CDR3 protein is CASTMGDRASEAFF. CDR3 nucleotides: TGTGCCAGCACCATGGGGGACAGGGCTTCTGAAGCTTTCTTT.

The chain has TRBV12-3 or TRBV12-4 and TRBJ1-4; D is unresolved. This CDR3 region has 12 residues. Trimming took 5 bases from V and 8 from J, leaving 9 bases between them. The CDR3 region has the DNA TGTGCCAGCAGTACTACTCGCGAAAAACTGTTTTTT. This codes for CASSTTREKLFF.

This chain uses TRBV19 with TRBJ2-2; D gene ambiguous. Germline assignment: CDR1 LNHDA and CDR2 SQIVND (reference sequence). The V end was cut by 6 bases, the J end by 3 bases, with 17 bases between. The CDR3 extends over 16 amino acids. In DNA, the CDR3 is TGTGCCAGTAGAGCTAGAACCTCCGCGGACACCGGGGAGCTGTTTTTT. Translated, it gives CASRARTSADTGELFF.

V usage is TRBV4-1 and J usage is TRBJ1-5, with a tentative D call TRBD1 (6 bases). The germline V gene has CDR1 MGHRA and CDR2 YSYEKL. V was pared by 0 bases and J by 0 bases, with 9 bases between. The CDR3 sequence is 16 residues long. CDR3 DNA sequence: TGCGCCAGCAGCCAAGATGGACAGTTTAGCAATCAGCCCCAGCATTTT. This encodes CASSQDGQFSNQPQHF.

The CDR3 region is CASSLGGEGNEKLFF. The CDR3 coding sequence is TGTGCCAGCAGCCTGGGGGGGGAAGGTAATGAAAAACTGTTTTTT. This chain connects TRBV7-9 to TRBJ1-4; D may be TRBD1 (5 bases). Germline values: CDR1 SEHNR, CDR2 FQNEAQ (reference sequence). The V end was cut by 5 bases, the J end by 4 bases, with 14 bases between. The CDR3 is 15 residues long.

The chain joins TRBV3-1 (or the pseudogene TRBV3-2) to TRBJ2-5; 8 bases are a match to TRBD2. The CDR3 extends over 17 amino acids. With V trimmed by 0 bases and J by 5 bases, 11 bases remained unmatched. In germline, CDR1 is LGHDT, CDR2 YNNKEL (reference sequence). CDR3 DNA sequence: TGTGCCAGCAGCCAAGATCTACTAGCGGTCGACTGGGAGACCCAGTACTTC. Residues: CASSQDLLAVDWETQYF.

The chain links TRBV20-1 to TRBJ1-1; D is undetermined. Trimming stripped 5 bases from V and 11 bases from J, with 18 bases between. The CDR3 is 12 amino acids. CDR1 DFQATT and CDR2 SNEGSKA come from the germline V gene (reference sequence). CDR3 in amino acids: CSARGGRNSAFF. The CDR3 bases are TGCAGTGCTCGTGGAGGGCGCAACTCGGCTTTCTTT.